Presented here are 19 T cell receptor beta chains from one specimen sequenced in a study of CD8 T cells in Susac syndrome. Reverse transcription of 0.5 to 1 ug RNA was performed with random hexamers. Each CDR3 protein is one row after TCRdb ran MiXCR on the immunoSEQ multiplex PCR reads. Of about 130,000 distinct CDR3 sequences in the sample, under 95% were seen once. Sequenced: CD8+ T cells from PBMCs. The receptors were sampled from a human donor with multiple sclerosis.

The rearrangement uses TRBV9 and TRBJ1-1; a possible D gene is TRBD1 (6 bases). The CDR3 has 14 residues. Per germline, CDR1 SGDLS and CDR2 YYNGEE. V was pared by 3 bases and J by 0 bases, with 9 bases between. The CDR3 nucleotides are TGTGCCAGCAGCGAGACAGGAATGAACACTGAAGCTTTCTTT. Protein product: CASSETGMNTEAFF.

This chain connects TRBV11-2 to TRBJ1-2, with 7 bases that match TRBD1. Germline lookup yields CDR1 SGHAT and CDR2 FQNNGV. V dropped 0 bases and J dropped 8; count of bases not matched to a gene: 9. This CDR3 contains 15 residues. The CDR3 nucleotides are TGTGCCAGCAGCTTAGATAAGGGCCAGGGGGGCGGCTACACCTTC. This sequence encodes CASSLDKGQGGGYTF.

The gene calls are TRBV29-1 and TRBJ1-1; tentatively, D is TRBD1 (5 bases). CDR3 length: 13 amino acids. Deletions cut 8 bases from V and 4 bases from J, with 17 bases between. Germline V gene data show CDR1 as SQVTM and CDR2 as ANQGSEA. CDR3 coding DNA: TGCAGCTCTTCTGGGGAGCAGGGCACTGAAGCTTTCTTT. It specifies CSSSGEQGTEAFF.

This chain uses TRBV7-2 with TRBJ2-1; a possible D gene is TRBD2 (5 bases). Trimming took off 4 bases at V and 10 bases at J, with 8 bases between the two ends. The V gene's germline CDR1 is SGHTA and CDR2 FQGNSA. This CDR3 is 11 amino acids long. CDR3 sequence reads: CASSSGLEQFF. As DNA, the CDR3 is TGTGCCAGCAGCTCTGGACTGGAGCAGTTCTTC.

The chain joins TRBV7-9 to TRBJ2-1; TRBD2 might be the D (6 bases). The CDR3 extends over 13 amino acids. Germline CDR1 reads SEHNR; CDR2 reads FQNEAQ (reference sequence). V shed 8 bases and J shed 9 bases, with 17 bases lying between them. CDR3 sequence: CASAEEGRSEQFF. The CDR3 nucleotides read TGTGCCAGCGCTGAGGAGGGCCGAAGTGAGCAGTTCTTC.

This clonotype was found once. J is TRBJ1-2 and V is TRBV14; D perhaps matches TRBD1 (5 bases). This CDR3 has 16 amino acids. V was cut by 1 base and J by 6 bases, with 18 bases left in between. The V gene's germline CDR1 is SGHDN and CDR2 FVKESK. The CDR3: CASSQAGKVEKNGYTF. The CDR3 nucleotides read TGTGCCAGCAGCCAAGCAGGGAAGGTGGAGAAGAATGGCTACACCTTC.

CDR3 DNA: TGTGCCGGCTGTCCGAGTGAGAGGACAGATACGCAGTATTTT. This encodes CAGCPSERTDTQYF. The chain is built from TRBV2 and TRBJ2-3; D is unclear. From germline, CDR1 is SNHLY and CDR2 FYNNEI. The CDR3 spans 14 residues. V dropped 11 bases and J dropped 3 bases, with 18 bases sitting between them.

CDR3 in DNA: TGTGCCAGCAGCTCGAAGAAGGGGCTGGACGAGCAGTACTTC. Its translation is CASSSKKGLDEQYF. V and J are TRBV7-9 and TRBJ2-7; a possible D gene is TRBD1 (5 bases). CDR3 size: 14 residues. Per germline, CDR1 SEHNR and CDR2 FQNEAQ (reference sequence). V lost 4 bases and J lost 5, with 15 bases in between.

The V call is TRBV6-5, the J call TRBJ2-7; possibly TRBD1 for D (6 bases). This CDR3 is built from 12 residues. Looked up from germline, CDR1 is MNHEY and CDR2 is SVGAGI. Trimming removed 5 bases at V and 6 bases at J, with 11 bases between. The CDR3: CASSTGTGEQYF. The CDR3 DNA follows: TGTGCCAGCAGTACAGGGACCGGCGAGCAGTACTTC.

The chain uses TRBV19 and TRBJ2-5; D gene ambiguous. The CDR3 runs 14 residues. V gave up 2 bases and J gave up 0 bases, with 7 bases separating them. Germline V gene lookup returns CDR1 LNHDA and CDR2 SQIVND (reference sequence). CDR3 loop: CASSIWQDQETQYF. CDR3 sequence (DNA): TGTGCCAGTAGTATATGGCAGGACCAAGAGACCCAGTACTTC.

The V and J genes are TRBV20-1 and TRBJ2-5; D is ambiguous. The CDR3 spans 15 residues. The V and J ends lost 2 bases and 2 bases respectively, with 15 bases between them. Germline CDR1 reads DFQATT; CDR2 reads SNEGSKA (reference sequence). This CDR3 reads CSARHSGVWQETQYF. The CDR3 DNA follows: TGCAGTGCTAGACATAGTGGGGTGTGGCAAGAGACCCAGTACTTC.

The gene calls are TRBV27 and TRBJ2-5; D not certain. The CDR3 totals 13 residues. Germline values: CDR1 MNHEY, CDR2 SMNVEV (reference sequence). V was shortened by 3 bases and J by 2 bases, with 7 bases between the two germline ends. DNA for the CDR3: TGTGCCAGCAGTTTTGACGGGCAAGAGACCCAGTACTTC. Translation: CASSFDGQETQYF.

The rearrangement links TRBV19 to TRBJ2-3; 11 nucleotides match TRBD2. The J segment lost 4 bases and the V segment lost 7 bases, leaving 7 bases of the junction unmatched. The CDR3 is 15 amino acids. Germline V CDR1 and CDR2: LNHDA, SQIVND (reference sequence). The CDR3 region is CASTLAGGGADTQYF. CDR3 bases: TGTGCCAGTACCCTAGCGGGAGGTGGGGCAGATACGCAGTATTTT. The variable domain in full, completed from reference TRBV19 and TRBJ2-3, reads DGGITQSPKYLFRKEGQNVTLSCEQNLNHDAMYWYRQDPGQGLRLIYYSQIVNDFQKGDIAEGYSVSREKKESFPLTVTSAQKNPTAFYLCASTLAGGGADTQYFGPGTRLTVL.

The rearrangement uses TRBV20-1 and TRBJ2-7; D is perhaps TRBD2 (5 bases). The V end was cut by 0 bases, the J end by 7 bases, with 7 bases between. Germline values: CDR1 DFQATT, CDR2 SNEGSKA (reference sequence). CDR3 size: 11 residues. The CDR3 sequence is CSAREGREQYF. The CDR3 bases are TGCAGTGCTAGAGAAGGGAGAGAGCAGTACTTC.

DNA of the CDR3: TGCGCCAGCAGCCCGCAATCTAGCGTACCGACATCCAATGAGCAGTTCTTC. Protein: CASSPQSSVPTSNEQFF. This sequence joins TRBV4-1 and TRBJ2-1; a possible D gene is TRBD2 (6 bases). The CDR3 extends over 17 amino acids. The ends were cut back, 4 bases at V and 6 bases at J, with 22 bases in the middle. Germline CDR1 reads MGHRA; CDR2 reads YSYEKL.

V and J are TRBV5-1 and TRBJ2-1; 7 bases agree with TRBD1. V trimming: 7 bases; J trimming: 3 bases; junction bases outside the gene matches: 7. CDR3 length: 14 residues. Germline V gene data show CDR1 as SGHRS and CDR2 as YFSETQ. CDR3 in amino acids: CASETGTDYNEQFF. DNA of the CDR3: TGCGCCAGCGAAACCGGGACAGACTACAATGAGCAGTTCTTC.

The V gene is TRBV5-1, the J gene TRBJ2-2; D call uncertain. The germline gives CDR1 SGHRS, CDR2 YFSETQ. The CDR3 totals 9 residues. Trimming left V 7 bases short and J 6 bases short, with 1 base between. The CDR3 is CASAGELFF. Here the CDR3 DNA reads TGCGCCAGCGCCGGGGAGCTGTTTTTT.

The chain carries TRBV7-8 and TRBJ1-2; 8 nucleotides agree with TRBD1. Germline V lookup: CDR1 SGHVS, CDR2 FQNEAQ. J gave up 3 bases and V 8 bases, and 8 bases lay outside the gene matches. CDR3 length: 14 residues. CDR3 in amino acids: CASAGQGIDYGYTF. The CDR3 nucleotides read TGTGCCAGCGCCGGACAGGGTATTGACTATGGCTACACCTTC.

The chain combines TRBV27 with TRBJ1-1, with D unresolved. CDR1 MNHEY and CDR2 SMNVEV come from the germline V gene (reference sequence). The CDR3 is 13 residues long. V dropped 7 bases and J dropped 0 bases, with 9 bases sitting between them. The CDR3 loop reads CASKSSMNTEAFF. The DNA for the CDR3 is TGTGCCAGCAAATCAAGTATGAACACTGAAGCTTTCTTT.